These 7 T cell receptor beta chains were sequenced from one sample in a study of shared clonotypes between healthy human individuals. The table came from immunoSEQ multiplex PCR; TCRdb's copy has only in-frame clones and leaves some out. The sample contains 2 million to 2.5 million clones, just over 90% of which appear only once. Sequenced sample: naive CD4+ T cells from PBMCs. The subset denotes: CD45RA+ positively selected. The receptor source for this set is a man between 18 and 35 years old in good health. Some clones in this sample may be carry-over from other donors' samples.

This rearrangement joins TRBV29-1 to TRBJ1-2; 7 bases line up with TRBD1. Trimming at V came to 5 bases and at J to 3 bases, leaving 6 bases not matched to a gene. CDR3 length: 13 amino acids. The germline CDR1 and CDR2 sequences are SQVTM and ANQGSEA. CDR3 in DNA: TGCAGCGTTAAGACAGGGAACGACTATGGCTACACCTTC. Translation gives CSVKTGNDYGYTF. Filled out from reference TRBV29-1 and TRBJ1-2, the complete variable domain reads SAVISQKPSRDICQRGTSLTIQCQVDSQVTMMFWYRQQPGQSLTLIATANQGSEATYESGFVIDKFPISRPNLTFSTLTVSNMSPEDSSIYLCSVKTGNDYGYTFGSGTRLTVV.

The rearrangement joins TRBV6-6 to TRBJ2-3; the D gene is possibly TRBD2 (6 bases). The CDR3 spans 13 residues. V was clipped by 6 bases and J by 4 bases, with 11 bases between them. Germline V gene data show CDR1 as MNHNY and CDR2 as SVGAGI (reference sequence). The CDR3 loop reads CASRSRESDTQYF. The CDR3 region has the DNA TGTGCCAGCAGATCCCGGGAGTCAGATACGCAGTATTTT.

The rearrangement uses TRBV2 and TRBJ2-7, with TRBD1 identical over 9 bases. The CDR3 has 16 residues. After removal of 2 bases from V and 3 bases from J, the junction contained 8 bases not matched to a gene. CDR1 and CDR2 (germline): SNHLY, FYNNEI. CDR3 sequence: CASSEWGTGSGYEQYF. The CDR3 DNA reads as TGTGCCAGCAGTGAATGGGGGACAGGGAGCGGCTACGAGCAGTACTTC.

This chain connects TRBV5-1 to TRBJ1-4; TRBD1 agrees at 7 bases. The CDR3 extends over 13 amino acids. Germline CDR1 and CDR2: SGHRS and YFSETQ. V dropped 4 bases and J dropped 7; count of bases not matched to a gene: 4. The CDR3, as DNA: TGCGCCAGCAGCCGGTCAGGGGGTGAAAAACTGTTTTTT. This codes for CASSRSGGEKLFF.

This clone came up a few times. The rearrangement links TRBV18 to TRBJ1-5; D may be TRBD1 (6 bases). The V end lost 5 bases, the J end lost 2 bases, and 10 bases lay between the germline ends. Germline lookup yields CDR1 KGHSH and CDR2 LQKENI. The CDR3 totals 14 residues. The CDR3 DNA is TGTGCCAGCTCAGACAACAGGGGCAATCAGCCCCAGCATTTT. Encoded protein: CASSDNRGNQPQHF.

This sequence joins TRBV2 and TRBJ1-2; TRBD1 agrees at 9 bases. Trimming took 6 bases from V and 7 from J; bases not matched to a gene: 9. CDR3 size: 14 residues. The germline CDR1 and CDR2 sequences are SNHLY and FYNNEI. CDR3 in DNA: TGTGCCAGCAGCCAACAGGGGGCTCAAGGTGGCTACACCTTC. This sequence encodes CASSQQGAQGGYTF.

The chain employs TRBV11-2 and TRBJ2-7, with 8 bases identical to TRBD2. V shed 4 bases and J 7 bases; nucleotides not matched to a gene: 15. From germline, CDR1 is SGHAT and CDR2 FQNNGV. The CDR3 is 16 amino acids. CDR3 residues: CASSSWTSSLTGEQYF. The CDR3 DNA reads as TGTGCCAGCAGCTCCTGGACTAGCAGCCTCACGGGGGAGCAGTACTTC.